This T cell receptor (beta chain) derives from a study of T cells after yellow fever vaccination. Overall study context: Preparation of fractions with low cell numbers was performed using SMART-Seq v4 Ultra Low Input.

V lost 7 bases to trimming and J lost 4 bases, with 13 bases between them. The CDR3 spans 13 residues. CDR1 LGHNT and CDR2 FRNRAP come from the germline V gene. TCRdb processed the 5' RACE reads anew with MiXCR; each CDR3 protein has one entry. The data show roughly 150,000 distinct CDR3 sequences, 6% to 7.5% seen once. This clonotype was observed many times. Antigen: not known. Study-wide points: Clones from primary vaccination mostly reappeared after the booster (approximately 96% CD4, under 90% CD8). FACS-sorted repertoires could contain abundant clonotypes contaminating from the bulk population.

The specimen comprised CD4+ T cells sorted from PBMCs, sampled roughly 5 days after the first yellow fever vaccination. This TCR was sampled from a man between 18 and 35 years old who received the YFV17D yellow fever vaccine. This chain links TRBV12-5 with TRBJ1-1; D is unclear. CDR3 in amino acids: CASATEVLTEAFF. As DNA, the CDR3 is TGTGCTAGTGCCACTGAGGTCCTCACTGAAGCTTTCTTT.